Listed here is a single T cell receptor (beta chain). The length of the CDR3 is 15 residues. Germline V gene data show CDR1 as MDHEN and CDR2 as SYDVKM. The V segment lost 5 bases and the J segment 1 base; nucleotides outside the gene matches: 7. This specimen comes from a study of T cell responses to AZD1222 COVID-19 vaccine. The method was immunoSEQ multiplex PCR; TCRdb's version includes in-frame clones alone and lacks a portion of them. The sample shows about 92,000 clones, more than 75% of them seen only once. V gene TRBV28 combines with J gene TRBJ1-2; 7 positions agree with TRBD1. The sequencing here drew on peripheral blood, taken on day 0 of AZD1222 vaccination. The receptor comes from an adult in good health. In nucleotides, the CDR3 is TGTGCCAGCAGTATCGGGACAGTTATTAACTATGGCTACACCTTC. Protein product: CASSIGTVINYGYTF.